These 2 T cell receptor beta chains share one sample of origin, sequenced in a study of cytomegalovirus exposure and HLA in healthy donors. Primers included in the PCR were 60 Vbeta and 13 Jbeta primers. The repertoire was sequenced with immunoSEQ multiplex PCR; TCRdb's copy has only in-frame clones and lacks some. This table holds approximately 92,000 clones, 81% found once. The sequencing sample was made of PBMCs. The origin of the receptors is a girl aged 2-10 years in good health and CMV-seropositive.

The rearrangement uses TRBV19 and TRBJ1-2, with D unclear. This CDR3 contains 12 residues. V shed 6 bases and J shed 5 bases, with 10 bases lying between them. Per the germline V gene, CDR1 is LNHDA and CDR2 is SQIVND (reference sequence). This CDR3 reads CASSPSSYGYTF. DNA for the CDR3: TGTGCCAGTAGCCCTAGCTCGTATGGCTACACCTTC.

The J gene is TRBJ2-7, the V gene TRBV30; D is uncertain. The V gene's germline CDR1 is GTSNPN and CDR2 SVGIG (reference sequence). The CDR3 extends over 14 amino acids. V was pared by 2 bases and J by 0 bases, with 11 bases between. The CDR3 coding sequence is TGTGCCTGGAGTAGAGATCTCGGCTCCTACGAGCAGTACTTC. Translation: CAWSRDLGSYEQYF.